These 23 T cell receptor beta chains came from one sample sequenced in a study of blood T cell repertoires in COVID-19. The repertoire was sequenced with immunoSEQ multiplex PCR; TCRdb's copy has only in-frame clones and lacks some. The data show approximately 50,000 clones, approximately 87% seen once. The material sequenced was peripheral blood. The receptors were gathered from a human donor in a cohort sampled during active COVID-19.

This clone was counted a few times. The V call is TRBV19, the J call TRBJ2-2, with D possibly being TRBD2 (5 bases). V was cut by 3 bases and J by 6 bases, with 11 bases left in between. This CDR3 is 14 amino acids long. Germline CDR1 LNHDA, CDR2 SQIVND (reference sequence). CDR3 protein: CASSIGLAPGELFF. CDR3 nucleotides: TGTGCCAGTAGTATTGGGCTAGCTCCCGGGGAGCTGTTTTTT.

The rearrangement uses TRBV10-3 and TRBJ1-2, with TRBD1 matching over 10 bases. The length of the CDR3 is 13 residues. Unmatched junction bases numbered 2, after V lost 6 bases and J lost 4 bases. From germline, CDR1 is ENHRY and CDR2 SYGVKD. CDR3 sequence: CAIRTGGSYGYTF. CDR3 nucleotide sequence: TGTGCCATCAGGACAGGGGGCAGCTATGGCTACACCTTC.

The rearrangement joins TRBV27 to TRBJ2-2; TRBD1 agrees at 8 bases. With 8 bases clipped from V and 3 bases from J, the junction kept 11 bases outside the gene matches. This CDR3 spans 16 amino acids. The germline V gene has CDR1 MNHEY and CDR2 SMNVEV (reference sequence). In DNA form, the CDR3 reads TGTGCCAGCCTGGAAATAGGGACAGGTTACACCGGGGAGCTGTTTTTT. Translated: CASLEIGTGYTGELFF.

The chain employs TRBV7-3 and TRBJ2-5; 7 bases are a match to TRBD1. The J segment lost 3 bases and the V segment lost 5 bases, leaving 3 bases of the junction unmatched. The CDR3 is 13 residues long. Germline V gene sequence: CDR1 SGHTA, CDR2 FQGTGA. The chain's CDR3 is CASSRDREETQYF. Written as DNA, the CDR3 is TGTGCCAGCAGCCGGGACAGAGAAGAGACCCAGTACTTC.

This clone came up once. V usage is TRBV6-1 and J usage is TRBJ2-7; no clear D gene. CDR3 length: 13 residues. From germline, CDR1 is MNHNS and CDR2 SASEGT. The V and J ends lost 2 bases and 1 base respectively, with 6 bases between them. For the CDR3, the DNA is TGTGCCAGCAGTGAACACGGGTCCTACGAGCAGTACTTC. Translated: CASSEHGSYEQYF.

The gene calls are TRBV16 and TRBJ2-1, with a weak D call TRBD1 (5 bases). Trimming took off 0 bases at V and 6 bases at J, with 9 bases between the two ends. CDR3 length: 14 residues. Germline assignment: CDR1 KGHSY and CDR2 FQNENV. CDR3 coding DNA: TGTGCCAGCAGCCAATCGTGGCAGGGCAATGAGCAGTTCTTC. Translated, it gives CASSQSWQGNEQFF.

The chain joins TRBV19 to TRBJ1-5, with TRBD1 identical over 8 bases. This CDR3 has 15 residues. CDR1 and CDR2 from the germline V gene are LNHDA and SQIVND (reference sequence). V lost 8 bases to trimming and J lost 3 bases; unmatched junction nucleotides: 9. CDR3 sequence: CASRTRTGSNQPQHF. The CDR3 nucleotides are TGTGCCAGTCGAACTCGGACAGGGTCCAATCAGCCCCAGCATTTT.

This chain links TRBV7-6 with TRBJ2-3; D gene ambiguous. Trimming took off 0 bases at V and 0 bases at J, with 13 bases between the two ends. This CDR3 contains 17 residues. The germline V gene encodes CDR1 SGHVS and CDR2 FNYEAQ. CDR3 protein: CASSLALGRISTDTQYF. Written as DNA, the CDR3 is TGTGCCAGCAGCTTAGCGTTGGGCAGAATTAGCACAGATACGCAGTATTTT. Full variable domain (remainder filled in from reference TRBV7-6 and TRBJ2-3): GAGVSQSPRYKVTKRGQDVALRCDPISGHVSLYWYRQALGQGPEFLTYFNYEAQQDKSGLPNDRFSAERPEGSISTLTIQRTEQRDSAMYRCASSLALGRISTDTQYFGPGTRLTVL.

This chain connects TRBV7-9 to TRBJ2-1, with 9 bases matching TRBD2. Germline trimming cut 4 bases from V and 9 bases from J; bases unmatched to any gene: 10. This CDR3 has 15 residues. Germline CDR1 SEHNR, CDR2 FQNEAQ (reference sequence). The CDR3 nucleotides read TGTGCCAGCAGCTCCACCGGGACTAGCTACGGTGAGCAGTTCTTC. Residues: CASSSTGTSYGEQFF.

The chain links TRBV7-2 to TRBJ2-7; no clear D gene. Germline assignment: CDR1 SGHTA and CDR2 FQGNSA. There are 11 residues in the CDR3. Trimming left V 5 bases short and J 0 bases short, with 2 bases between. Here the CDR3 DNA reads TGTGCCAGCAGCCTCTCCTACGAGCAGTACTTC. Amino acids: CASSLSYEQYF.

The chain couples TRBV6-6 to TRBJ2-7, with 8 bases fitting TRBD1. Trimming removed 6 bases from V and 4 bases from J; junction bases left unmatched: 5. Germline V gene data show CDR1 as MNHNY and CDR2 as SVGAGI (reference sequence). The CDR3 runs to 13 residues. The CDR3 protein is CASRVGDRYEQYF. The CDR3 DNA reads TGTGCCAGCAGGGTTGGGGACAGGTACGAGCAGTACTTC.

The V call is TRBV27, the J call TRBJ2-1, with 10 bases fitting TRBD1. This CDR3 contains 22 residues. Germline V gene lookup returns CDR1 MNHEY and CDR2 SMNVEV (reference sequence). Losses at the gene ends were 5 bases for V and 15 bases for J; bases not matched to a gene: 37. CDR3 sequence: CASSPGQGGRTPPALYLLRTFF. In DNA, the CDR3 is TGTGCCAGCAGTCCAGGACAGGGGGGTAGGACTCCCCCAGCGCTATATCTCCTTCGAACGTTCTTC.

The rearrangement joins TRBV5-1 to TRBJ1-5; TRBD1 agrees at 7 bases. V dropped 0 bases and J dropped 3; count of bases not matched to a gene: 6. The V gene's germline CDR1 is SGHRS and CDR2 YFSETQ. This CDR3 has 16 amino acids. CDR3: CASSLEGQSPNQPQHF. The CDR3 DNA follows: TGCGCCAGCAGCTTGGAGGGACAGAGCCCCAATCAGCCCCAGCATTTT.

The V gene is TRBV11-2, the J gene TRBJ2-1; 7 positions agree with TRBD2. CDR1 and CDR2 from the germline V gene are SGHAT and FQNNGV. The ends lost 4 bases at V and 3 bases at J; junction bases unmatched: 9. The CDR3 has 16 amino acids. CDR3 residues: CASSSLELAVYNEQFF. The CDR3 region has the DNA TGTGCCAGCAGCTCCTTGGAGCTAGCGGTCTACAATGAGCAGTTCTTC. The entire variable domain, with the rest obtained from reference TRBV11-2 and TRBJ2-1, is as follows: EAGVAQSPRYKIIEKRQSVAFWCNPISGHATLYWYQQILGQGPKLLIQFQNNGVVDDSQLPKDRFSAERLKGVDSTLKIQPAKLEDSAVYLCASSSLELAVYNEQFFGPGTRLTVL.

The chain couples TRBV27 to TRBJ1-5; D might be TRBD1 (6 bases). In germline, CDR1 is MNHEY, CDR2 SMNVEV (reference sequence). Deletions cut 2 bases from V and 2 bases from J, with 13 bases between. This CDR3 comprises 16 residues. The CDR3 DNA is TGTGCCAGCAGTTTAAAGTCGGCAGGGGGCAATCAGCCCCAGCATTTT. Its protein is CASSLKSAGGNQPQHF.

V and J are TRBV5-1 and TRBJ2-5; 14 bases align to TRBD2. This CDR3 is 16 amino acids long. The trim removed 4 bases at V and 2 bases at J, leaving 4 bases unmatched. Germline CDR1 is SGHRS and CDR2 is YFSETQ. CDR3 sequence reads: CASSLGLAGGQETQYF. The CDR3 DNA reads TGCGCCAGCAGCCTAGGACTAGCGGGAGGTCAAGAGACCCAGTACTTC.

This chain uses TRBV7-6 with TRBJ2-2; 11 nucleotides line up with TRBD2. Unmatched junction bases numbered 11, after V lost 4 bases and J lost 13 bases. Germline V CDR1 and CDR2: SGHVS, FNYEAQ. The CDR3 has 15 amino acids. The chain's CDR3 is CASSSLAGGGSGLFF. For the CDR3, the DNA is TGTGCCAGCAGCTCTCTAGCGGGAGGAGGGTCTGGGCTGTTTTTT.

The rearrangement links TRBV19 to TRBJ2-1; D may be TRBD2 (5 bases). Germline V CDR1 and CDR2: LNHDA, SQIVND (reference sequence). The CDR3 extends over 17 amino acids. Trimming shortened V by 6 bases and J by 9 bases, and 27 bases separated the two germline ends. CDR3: CASSHSGWERNLIEQFF. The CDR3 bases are TGTGCCAGTAGCCACTCGGGTTGGGAGCGGAATCTGATTGAGCAGTTCTTC. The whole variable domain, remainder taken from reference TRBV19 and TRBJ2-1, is DGGITQSPKYLFRKEGQNVTLSCEQNLNHDAMYWYRQDPGQGLRLIYYSQIVNDFQKGDIAEGYSVSREKKESFPLTVTSAQKNPTAFYLCASSHSGWERNLIEQFFGPGTRLTVL.

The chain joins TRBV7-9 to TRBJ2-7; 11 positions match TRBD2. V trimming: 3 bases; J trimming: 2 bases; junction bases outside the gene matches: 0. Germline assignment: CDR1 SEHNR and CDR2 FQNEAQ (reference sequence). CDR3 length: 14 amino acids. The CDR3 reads CASSFSGRAYEQYF. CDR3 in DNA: TGTGCCAGCAGCTTTAGCGGGAGGGCCTACGAGCAGTACTTC.

The CDR3 sequence is CASSVLGTGSTEAFF. CDR3 sequence (DNA): TGTGCCAGTAGCGTCCTCGGGACAGGGAGTACTGAAGCTTTCTTT. The chain couples TRBV19 to TRBJ1-1; 9 nucleotides agree with TRBD1. The length of the CDR3 is 15 residues. Germline V lookup: CDR1 LNHDA, CDR2 SQIVND (reference sequence). The ends lost 6 bases at V and 5 bases at J; junction bases unmatched: 10.

The CDR3 sequence is CAWSGQMNTEAFF. The CDR3 DNA reads TGTGCCTGGAGTGGTCAGATGAACACTGAAGCTTTCTTT. The chain couples TRBV30 to TRBJ1-1; D ambiguous. CDR1 and CDR2 from the germline V gene are GTSNPN and SVGIG (reference sequence). The germline V and J ends were trimmed by 1 base and 0 bases, with 6 bases remaining between them. The CDR3 spans 13 residues.

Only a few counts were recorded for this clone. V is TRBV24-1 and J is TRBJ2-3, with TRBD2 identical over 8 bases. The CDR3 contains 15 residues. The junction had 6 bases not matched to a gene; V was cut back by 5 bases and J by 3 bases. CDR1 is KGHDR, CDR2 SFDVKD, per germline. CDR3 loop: CATSVRTSKTDTQYF. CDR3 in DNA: TGTGCCACCAGTGTGAGGACTAGCAAGACAGATACGCAGTATTTT.

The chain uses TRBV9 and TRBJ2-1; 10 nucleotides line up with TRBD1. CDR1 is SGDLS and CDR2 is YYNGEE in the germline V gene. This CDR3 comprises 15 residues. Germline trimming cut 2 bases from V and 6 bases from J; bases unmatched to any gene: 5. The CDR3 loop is CASSVWGQGINEQFF. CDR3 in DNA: TGTGCCAGCAGCGTGTGGGGACAGGGGATCAATGAGCAGTTCTTC.